These 31 T cell receptor beta chains were sequenced from one sample in a study of regulatory T cells in long-lasting Graves disease. The TCR beta library used iRepertoire HTBI primers with Arm-PCR amplification of CDR3. Via MiXCR, TCRdb re-called the multiplex PCR reads, giving one row per CDR3 protein. The sample shows under 250,000 distinct CDR3 sequences, roughly 20% of them seen only once. Time point meaning: newly diagnosed GD, antithyroid drugs for less than 3 months. Making the TCR library involved RNA that had been extracted from PBMCs. This sample was also put to use in a study of T cells in Graves' hyperthyroidism and ophthalmopathy.

The sample in question was peripheral blood mononuclear cells (PBMCs), obtained at new diagnosis, from a patient treated with antithyroid drugs. The receptor source for this set is a woman between 25 and 40 years old with Graves disease.

The sample holds many counts of this clonotype. This chain joins TRBV11-2 and TRBJ1-2; D is ambiguous. The CDR3 sequence is 14 residues long. Germline CDR1 is SGHAT and CDR2 is FQNNGV. The V gene lost 5 bases and the J gene lost 6 bases, with 16 bases spanning the gap. The CDR3 region is CASSPGRILNGYTF. The CDR3 DNA follows: TGTGCCAGCAGCCCGGGAAGGATTCTCAATGGCTACACCTTC. The complete variable domain, with remaining parts taken from reference TRBV11-2 and TRBJ1-2, reads EAGVAQSPRYKIIEKRQSVAFWCNPISGHATLYWYQQILGQGPKLLIQFQNNGVVDDSQLPKDRFSAERLKGVDSTLKIQPAKLEDSAVYLCASSPGRILNGYTFGSGTRLTVV.

This clonotype was seen ten or more times. The chain links TRBV20-1 to TRBJ2-2, with a weak D call TRBD2 (6 bases). The CDR3 length is 14 residues. Germline V gives CDR1 DFQATT, CDR2 SNEGSKA (reference sequence). V was trimmed by 6 bases and J by 7 bases, leaving 18 bases between them. The CDR3 DNA sequence: TGCAGTGCCCCCGGGGGAGGAGCGCACGGGGAGCTGTTTTTT. This sequence encodes CSAPGGGAHGELFF.

The rearrangement uses TRBV7-9 and TRBJ2-7; 8 positions match TRBD2. J was trimmed by 6 bases and V by 5 bases; bases with no gene match: 9. This CDR3 comprises 14 residues. Per germline, CDR1 SEHNR and CDR2 FQNEAQ (reference sequence). CDR3 protein: CASSVLRGGAEQYF. The CDR3 DNA reads as TGTGCCAGCAGCGTACTACGGGGGGGGGCCGAGCAGTACTTC. The full variable domain, its missing parts supplied by reference TRBV7-9 and TRBJ2-7, is DTGVSQNPRHKITKRGQNVTFRCDPISEHNRLYWYRQTLGQGPEFLTYFQNEAQLEKSRLLSDRFSAERPKGSFSTLEIQRTEQGDSAMYLCASSVLRGGAEQYFGPGTRLTVT.

The chain couples TRBV19 to TRBJ2-1; 9 bases agree with TRBD2. The V gene end was trimmed by 5 bases and the J gene end by 4 bases; junction bases not matched to a gene: 9. CDR1 and CDR2 from the germline V gene are LNHDA and SQIVND (reference sequence). The CDR3 has 16 amino acids. As DNA, the CDR3 is TGTGCCAGTAGTGGAAGCGGGAGGCTTGTTTACAATGAGCAGTTCTTC. This codes for CASSGSGRLVYNEQFF. Supplemented by reference TRBV19 and TRBJ2-1, the full variable domain reads DGGITQSPKYLFRKEGQNVTLSCEQNLNHDAMYWYRQDPGQGLRLIYYSQIVNDFQKGDIAEGYSVSREKKESFPLTVTSAQKNPTAFYLCASSGSGRLVYNEQFFGPGTRLTVL.

J is TRBJ2-3 and V is TRBV5-1, with a weak D call TRBD2 (5 bases). Germline lookup yields CDR1 SGHRS and CDR2 YFSETQ. The ends were cut back, 9 bases at V and 2 bases at J, with 16 bases in the middle. The CDR3 is 14 amino acids. Here the CDR3 reads CATSRTLDTDTQYF. CDR3 coding DNA: TGCGCCACTTCCCGGACTCTCGACACAGATACGCAGTATTTT.

About this clonotype itself: This could be a read error, since a much larger clone is one nucleotide away. The chain carries TRBV6-1 and TRBJ1-6; 9 bases match TRBD1. Germline CDR1 is MNHNS and CDR2 is SASEGT. This CDR3 is built from 15 residues. The CDR3 protein is CASSARDRVGSPHHF. The CDR3 nucleotides read TGTGCCAGCAGTGCCCGGGACAGGGTTGGTTCACCCCACCACTTT.

Ten or more counts support this clonotype. The gene calls are TRBV6-1 and TRBJ2-5; TRBD2 matches at 9 bases. The CDR3 is 15 amino acids. Germline assignment: CDR1 MNHNS and CDR2 SASEGT. V shed 5 bases, J shed 5 bases, and the junction held 9 bases outside the gene matches. The CDR3 loop is CASSRPGTSKETQYF. The DNA of the CDR3 is TGTGCCAGCAGTCGCCCCGGGACTAGCAAGGAGACCCAGTACTTC.

This clonotype has at least ten counts. The chain combines TRBV13 with TRBJ1-2; TRBD1 might be the D (6 bases). V was trimmed by 2 bases and J by 4 bases, leaving 11 bases between them. The CDR3 runs to 14 residues. Per germline, CDR1 PRHDT and CDR2 FYEKMQ (reference sequence). This CDR3 reads CASSLLLRGYGYTF. CDR3 in DNA: TGTGCCAGCAGCTTATTACTCAGGGGCTATGGCTACACCTTC.

This clonotype showed up many times. The chain joins TRBV2 to TRBJ2-5; 7 nucleotides line up with TRBD2. J was trimmed by 4 bases and V by 4 bases; bases with no gene match: 9. The CDR3 has 15 residues. Germline V gives CDR1 SNHLY, CDR2 FYNNEI. The CDR3 spells CASSGGGSLGETQYF. Here the CDR3 DNA reads TGTGCCAGCAGTGGGGGAGGGAGTTTAGGAGAGACCCAGTACTTC.

The sample holds many counts of this clonotype. The chain combines TRBV7-3 with TRBJ1-5; a possible D gene is TRBD1 (5 bases). The CDR3 totals 18 residues. The germline V and J ends were trimmed by 5 bases and 5 bases, with 25 bases remaining between them. Germline loops: CDR1 SGHTA, CDR2 FQGTGA. The CDR3 DNA follows: TGTGCCAGCAGCCGGGGGGGACGGAAACATCCCCGGGATCAGCCCCAGCATTTT. Its protein product is CASSRGGRKHPRDQPQHF.

With regard to this clonotype: A clone one base away is much larger, so this may be a read error. The chain carries TRBV5-1 and TRBJ2-7; D not resolved. The CDR3 is made up of 14 amino acids. The germline CDR1 and CDR2 sequences are SGHRS and YFSETQ. Trimming cost V 0 bases and J 5 bases, with 12 bases left between them. Here the CDR3 reads CASSLGKELDEQYF. The CDR3 nucleotides read TGCGCCAGCAGCTTGGGCAAAGAATTGGACGAGCAGTACTTC.

This clonotype was counted once. A much larger clone sits a single nucleotide away, making a read error possible. The V gene is TRBV3-1, the J gene TRBJ2-1; no clear D. The CDR3 has 13 amino acids. Germline assignment: CDR1 LGHDT and CDR2 YNNKEL (reference sequence). The CDR3 reads CARSLASYNEQFF. For the CDR3, the DNA is TGTGCCCGCAGCCTCGCCTCCTACAATGAGCAGTTCTTC.

In this sample, this clonotype turned up many times. V gene TRBV4-1 combines with J gene TRBJ1-4; 8 bases map to TRBD1. V shed 1 base, J shed 9 bases, and the junction held 16 bases outside the gene matches. Germline V gene data show CDR1 as MGHRA and CDR2 as YSYEKL. CDR3 length equals 18 residues. In DNA, the CDR3 is TGCGCCAGCAGCCAAGTTCTCCTTTTGGGGACAGGAGACCAAAAACTGTTTTTT. Translation: CASSQVLLLGTGDQKLFF.

The chain uses TRBV4-2 and TRBJ2-5; possible D gene TRBD1, 5 bases. The ends were cut back, 0 bases at V and 4 bases at J, with 9 bases in the middle. The CDR3 length is 14 residues. CDR1 LGHNA and CDR2 YNFKEQ come from the germline V gene. CDR3 sequence reads: CASSQEGQGETQYF. The DNA for the CDR3 is TGTGCCAGCAGCCAAGAGGGGCAGGGAGAGACCCAGTACTTC.

This clonotype was seen repeatedly, ten times or more. The V gene is TRBV12-3 or TRBV12-4, the J gene TRBJ2-7; possible D gene TRBD1, 6 bases. Deletions cut 0 bases from V and 6 bases from J, with 12 bases between. The CDR3 contains 14 residues. The CDR3 sequence: CASSLAARGLEQYF. In DNA, the CDR3 is TGTGCCAGCAGTTTAGCGGCCAGGGGCCTCGAGCAGTACTTC.

The chain couples TRBV29-1 to TRBJ1-1; tentative D call: TRBD1 (5 bases). The V and J ends lost 4 bases and 2 bases respectively, with 8 bases between them. The CDR3 extends over 12 amino acids. Germline V gene data show CDR1 as SQVTM and CDR2 as ANQGSEA. The CDR3 here is CSVGGFNTEAFF. The CDR3 DNA reads TGCAGCGTTGGGGGGTTTAACACTGAAGCTTTCTTT.

This clonotype was found many times. The chain joins TRBV18 to TRBJ1-1, with TRBD1 identical over 8 bases. Trimming took 4 bases from V and 6 from J; bases not matched to a gene: 13. Germline values: CDR1 KGHSH, CDR2 LQKENI. There are 16 residues in the CDR3. The CDR3 loop is CASSQRTGWIGPEAFF. CDR3 nucleotides: TGTGCCAGCTCACAACGGACAGGGTGGATCGGGCCTGAAGCTTTCTTT.

This clonotype appeared many times. The chain links TRBV19 to TRBJ1-2, with 8 bases matching TRBD1. V was pared by 6 bases and J by 1 base, with 4 bases of the junction left unmatched. From germline, CDR1 is LNHDA and CDR2 SQIVND (reference sequence). The CDR3 contains 14 residues. CDR3 residues: CASSKDRVNYGYTF. Written as DNA, the CDR3 is TGTGCCAGTAGCAAGGACAGGGTTAACTATGGCTACACCTTC. Full variable domain (outside the CDR3, taken from reference TRBV19 and TRBJ1-2): DGGITQSPKYLFRKEGQNVTLSCEQNLNHDAMYWYRQDPGQGLRLIYYSQIVNDFQKGDIAEGYSVSREKKESFPLTVTSAQKNPTAFYLCASSKDRVNYGYTFGSGTRLTVV.

For this clonotype: This may be a read error: a much more frequent sequence differs by one nucleotide. V usage is TRBV12-3 or TRBV12-4 and J usage is TRBJ2-7; 7 nucleotides match TRBD2. The CDR3 loop spans 15 amino acids. Trimming cost V 0 bases and J 2 bases; bases outside gene matches: 4. CDR3 region: CASSLAGGSPYEQYF. CDR3 nucleotide sequence: TGTGCCAGCAGTTTAGCGGGGGGGAGCCCCTACGAGCAGTACTTC.

This clonotype was seen only a few times. A read error may explain this, as a much larger clone is one base away. The V call is TRBV19, the J call TRBJ1-1; D is perhaps TRBD1 (5 bases). Per the germline V gene, CDR1 is LNHDA and CDR2 is SQIVND (reference sequence). The CDR3 is 13 residues long. CDR3 sequence: CASSVTDYTEALF. In DNA form, the CDR3 reads TGTGCCAGTAGTGTGACAGACTACACTGAAGCTCTCTTT.

In its sample, this clonotype was seen many times. This sequence joins TRBV6-2 or TRBV6-3 and TRBJ2-7; 7 positions agree with TRBD1. This CDR3 has 17 residues. J was trimmed by 3 bases and V by 0 bases; bases with no gene match: 11. CDR1 and CDR2 from the germline V gene are MNHEY and SVGEGT. The CDR3 sequence is CASSYSRLQGENYEQYF. The DNA for the CDR3 is TGTGCCAGCAGTTACTCTAGACTTCAGGGGGAGAACTACGAGCAGTACTTC.

The table lists this clonotype with many counts. The chain recombines TRBV13 with TRBJ2-3; 7 nucleotides line up with TRBD1. Per germline, CDR1 PRHDT and CDR2 FYEKMQ (reference sequence). The CDR3 is 15 residues long. With V trimmed by 5 bases and J by 2 bases, 7 bases remained unmatched. CDR3 in amino acids: CASSRGQLPTDTQYF. The CDR3 nucleotides are TGTGCCAGCAGCAGGGGACAGTTACCCACAGATACGCAGTATTTT. Supplemented by reference TRBV13 and TRBJ2-3, the full variable domain reads AAGVIQSPRHLIKEKRETATLKCYPIPRHDTVYWYQQGPGQDPQFLISFYEKMQSDKGSIPDRFSAQQFSDYHSELNMSSLELGDSALYFCASSRGQLPTDTQYFGPGTRLTVL.

V is TRBV7-9 and J is TRBJ1-5, with 9 bases that match TRBD1. V trimming: 5 bases; J trimming: 6 bases; junction bases outside the gene matches: 8. The CDR3 contains 15 residues. In germline, CDR1 is SEHNR, CDR2 FQNEAQ (reference sequence). Here the CDR3 DNA reads TGTGCCAGCAGCATAGGGGACAGGGAGGGTCAGCCCCAGCATTTT. Translating it yields CASSIGDREGQPQHF.

The sample holds many counts of this clonotype. This chain links TRBV28 with TRBJ2-1; D gene unclear. V was shortened by 4 bases and J by 12 bases, with 16 bases between the two germline ends. Germline-derived CDR1 and CDR2 are MDHEN and SYDVKM. The CDR3 length is 13 residues. The chain's CDR3 is CASSSPTAGGQFF. Written as DNA, the CDR3 is TGTGCCAGCAGTTCCCCGACGGCCGGCGGGCAGTTCTTC.

With respect to this clonotype: It is likely a read error: a sequence one base away is far more abundant. The chain links TRBV7-6 to TRBJ2-3; 10 bases match TRBD2. The J call is uncertain, as TRBJ2-1 better fits the DNA end. This CDR3 spans 18 amino acids. Germline-derived CDR1 and CDR2 are SGHVS and FNYEAQ. In nucleotides, the CDR3 is TGTGCCAGCAGCTTAGGGCTAGCGGGAGTTTCAGGAAACAATAAGCAGTTCTTC. Translation: CASSLGLAGVSGNNKQFF.

This clonotype was seen more than once but under ten times. The chain carries TRBV4-1 and TRBJ2-7; 11 positions agree with TRBD1. From germline, CDR1 is MGHRA and CDR2 YSYEKL. The CDR3 loop spans 16 amino acids. The ends lost 3 bases at V and 6 bases at J; junction bases unmatched: 10. The DNA of the CDR3 is TGCGCCAGCAGCCACCCTAAGGGACAGGGGGTTGGCGAGCAGTACTTC. The encoded protein is CASSHPKGQGVGEQYF.

This clonotype was recorded many times. The gene calls are TRBV27 and TRBJ1-4, with D unresolved. Germline CDR1 is MNHEY and CDR2 is SMNVEV (reference sequence). V dropped 5 bases and J dropped 0 bases, with 7 bases sitting between them. The CDR3 consists of 14 residues. The DNA for the CDR3 is TGTGCCAGCAGTCCCCTCTCAACTAATGAAAAACTGTTTTTT. It is translated as CASSPLSTNEKLFF.

At least ten counts were recorded for this clonotype. This chain joins TRBV28 and TRBJ2-7, with D uncertain. This CDR3 region has 15 residues. The germline V and J ends were trimmed by 6 bases and 5 bases, with 20 bases remaining between them. Germline CDR1 and CDR2: MDHEN and SYDVKM. CDR3 residues: CASRLFWGSENEQYF. Written as DNA, the CDR3 is TGTGCCAGCAGACTATTTTGGGGAAGTGAAAACGAGCAGTACTTC. Drawing the rest from reference TRBV28 and TRBJ2-7, the complete variable domain is DVKVTQSSRYLVKRTGEKVFLECVQDMDHENMFWYRQDPGLGLRLIYFSYDVKMKEKGDIPEGYSVSREKKERFSLILESASTNQTSMYLCASRLFWGSENEQYFGPGTRLTVT.

In its sample, this clonotype was seen many times. This chain joins TRBV19 and TRBJ1-1; TRBD1 matches 8 bases. Germline values: CDR1 LNHDA, CDR2 SQIVND (reference sequence). The V gene end was trimmed by 5 bases and the J gene end by 4 bases; junction bases not matched to a gene: 12. CDR3 size: 16 residues. This chain's CDR3 is CASSSKTGAVITEAFF. The CDR3 bases are TGTGCCAGTAGTTCAAAGACAGGGGCTGTGATCACTGAAGCTTTCTTT. Complete variable domain (other parts from reference TRBV19 and TRBJ1-1): DGGITQSPKYLFRKEGQNVTLSCEQNLNHDAMYWYRQDPGQGLRLIYYSQIVNDFQKGDIAEGYSVSREKKESFPLTVTSAQKNPTAFYLCASSSKTGAVITEAFFGQGTRLTVV.

J is TRBJ1-5 and V is TRBV27; TRBD1 is a possible D gene (5 bases). Trimming took off 8 bases at V and 6 bases at J, with 23 bases between the two ends. This CDR3 contains 16 residues. Germline values: CDR1 MNHEY, CDR2 SMNVEV (reference sequence). CDR3 in DNA: TGTGCCAGCGGGGGACGGGTTTTAGGAGCAGGTCAGCCCCAGCATTTT. Residues: CASGGRVLGAGQPQHF.

V and J are TRBV30 and TRBJ2-5; the D gene is possibly TRBD1 (6 bases). Germline assignment: CDR1 GTSNPN and CDR2 SVGIG (reference sequence). There are 14 residues in the CDR3. Trimming stripped 4 bases from V and 3 bases from J, with 15 bases between. For the CDR3, the DNA is TGTGCCTGGAATCGGGATCAGGGGAAAGAGACCCAGTACTTC. It specifies CAWNRDQGKETQYF.